This passage covers 6 T cell receptor beta chains from one sample sequenced in a study of response to subunit inactivated influenza vaccine. MiXCR, applied by TCRdb to the RT-PCR reads, yields one record per CDR3 protein. The sample contains 530,000 or so distinct CDR3 sequences, around 25% of which appear only once. Sequencing used CD4+ T cells sorted from PBMCs, obtained more than 4 days after vaccination. The receptors were gathered from a man over 45 who received an inactivated influenza vaccine.

The chain is built from TRBV9 and TRBJ1-1; no clear D. There are 13 residues in the CDR3. CDR1 SGDLS and CDR2 YYNGEE come from the germline V gene. V dropped 0 bases and J dropped 0 bases, with 3 bases sitting between them. CDR3 loop: CASSVEMNTEAFF. CDR3 DNA sequence: TGTGCCAGCAGCGTAGAGATGAACACTGAAGCTTTCTTT.

V and J are TRBV5-1 and TRBJ1-1, with TRBD1 as a possible D gene (5 bases). CDR1 SGHRS and CDR2 YFSETQ come from the germline V gene. Between the trimmed V and J ends, which lost 4 bases and 5 bases, there was a span of 12 bases. This CDR3 has 13 amino acids. The CDR3 here is CASSKIRGTEAFF. CDR3 DNA sequence: TGCGCCAGCAGCAAGATTAGGGGAACTGAAGCTTTCTTT.

The V call is TRBV5-1, the J call TRBJ2-3; D gene unclear. The CDR3 consists of 14 residues. V lost 4 bases and J lost 5, with 14 bases in between. Per germline, CDR1 SGHRS and CDR2 YFSETQ. The CDR3 DNA follows: TGCGCCAGCAGCGCCGGGCCAGCCCAAGATACGCAGTATTTT. This sequence encodes CASSAGPAQDTQYF.

Only a few counts were recorded for this clonotype. The rearrangement joins TRBV29-1 to TRBJ1-1, with 8 bases lining up with TRBD1. Germline CDR1 and CDR2: SQVTM and ANQGSEA. V was clipped by 6 bases and J by 0 bases; unmatched bases: 3. The CDR3 totals 13 residues. CDR3 in DNA: TGCAGCGTAGCGGACAGGGTGAACACTGAAGCTTTCTTT. Amino acids: CSVADRVNTEAFF. The whole variable domain, remainder taken from reference TRBV29-1 and TRBJ1-1, is SAVISQKPSRDICQRGTSLTIQCQVDSQVTMMFWYRQQPGQSLTLIATANQGSEATYESGFVIDKFPISRPNLTFSTLTVSNMSPEDSSIYLCSVADRVNTEAFFGQGTRLTVV.

The chain combines TRBV12-3 or TRBV12-4 with TRBJ2-3, with D hard to call. The CDR3 consists of 17 residues. V gave up 5 bases and J gave up 0 bases, with 18 bases separating them. The CDR3 loop is CASSPPTDATSTDTQYF. The CDR3 DNA sequence: TGTGCCAGCAGTCCCCCGACGGACGCCACTAGCACAGATACGCAGTATTTT.

This clonotype has ten or more counts. The V call is TRBV10-3, the J call TRBJ2-2; 8 bases match TRBD2. V shed 6 bases and J 4 bases; nucleotides not matched to a gene: 7. In germline, CDR1 is ENHRY, CDR2 SYGVKD. The CDR3 is made up of 15 amino acids. CDR3 sequence reads: CAISYGGAGTGELFF. In DNA, the CDR3 is TGTGCCATCAGCTACGGGGGGGCAGGCACCGGGGAGCTGTTTTTT.